This entry lists 17 T cell receptor beta chains sequenced from one sample in a study of somatic mutations in cytotoxic T cells in rheumatoid arthritis. Profiled with immunoSEQ multiplex PCR; TCRdb holds only in-frame clones, not every one. The sample shows around 15,000 clones, approximately 84% of them seen only once. The material sequenced was CD8+ T cells sorted from blood. These receptors all come from an adult with rheumatoid arthritis.

The chain links TRBV6-5 to TRBJ1-5; D uncertain. CDR3 length equals 13 residues. The germline CDR1 and CDR2 sequences are MNHEY and SVGAGI. V was clipped by 7 bases and J by 3 bases, with 10 bases between them. The CDR3 loop is CASTPQPNQPQHF. CDR3 nucleotides: TGTGCCAGCACCCCCCAGCCCAATCAGCCCCAGCATTTT.

V is TRBV4-2 and J is TRBJ2-5; no clear D gene. The J call is in doubt because the DNA end fits TRBJ2-7 better. Per germline, CDR1 LGHNA and CDR2 YNFKEQ. The CDR3 is made up of 12 amino acids. CDR3 coding DNA: TGTGCCAGCAGCCAGGGGATCGACGAGCAGTACTTC. Translation gives CASSQGIDEQYF.

This clone turned up a few times. The J gene is TRBJ1-2, the V gene TRBV27, with D possibly TRBD1 on 5 matching bases. This CDR3 is 13 amino acids long. V was shortened by 8 bases and J by 4 bases, with 14 bases between the two germline ends. Per germline, CDR1 MNHEY and CDR2 SMNVEV (reference sequence). The CDR3 nucleotides read TGTGCCAGCGGCCTGACAGACTTCTATGGCTACACCTTC. It codes for CASGLTDFYGYTF.

The table lists this clone with a few counts. V is TRBV6-1 and J is TRBJ2-7; the D is unclear. The ends were cut back, 8 bases at V and 3 bases at J, with 5 bases in the middle. The CDR3 spans 10 residues. Germline V gene lookup returns CDR1 MNHNS and CDR2 SASEGT. The CDR3 reads CASHHYEQYF. Written as DNA, the CDR3 is TGTGCCAGCCACCACTACGAGCAGTACTTC.

This clone has a single count. The chain carries TRBV5-4 and TRBJ1-1; 7 nucleotides match TRBD1. Germline-derived CDR1 and CDR2 are SGHNT and YYREEE (reference sequence). This CDR3 region has 14 residues. With V trimmed by 3 bases and J by 5 bases, 7 bases remained unmatched. The CDR3, as DNA: TGTGCCAGCAGCTGGGACAGCACGTATACTGAAGCTTTCTTT. This encodes CASSWDSTYTEAFF.

The chain employs TRBV21-1 and TRBJ2-7. TRBV21-1 constitutes a pseudogene. CDR3 size: 15 residues. The CDR3 loop reads CASSNDGVGFHEQYF. CDR3 DNA: TGTGCCAGCAGCAATGATGGGGTGGGGTTCCACGAGCAGTACTTC.

The chain links TRBV7-6 to TRBJ2-2, with D tentatively TRBD1 (5 bases). CDR1 and CDR2 from the germline V gene are SGHVS and FNYEAQ. The V gene lost 4 bases and the J gene lost 6 bases, with 18 bases spanning the gap. The CDR3 loop spans 16 amino acids. DNA for the CDR3: TGTGCCAGCAGCTCAGGCCTCAGCACAGGAGCCGGGGAGCTGTTTTTT. Its translation is CASSSGLSTGAGELFF.

In this sample, this clone turned up a few times. V gene TRBV6-5 combines with J gene TRBJ1-1, with a possible D match to TRBD1 (5 bases). Germline CDR1 MNHEY, CDR2 SVGAGI. The CDR3 sequence is 11 residues long. V gave up 10 bases and J gave up 7 bases, with 13 bases separating them. This chain's CDR3 is CATLQASEAFF. DNA for the CDR3: TGTGCCACCCTACAGGCAAGTGAAGCTTTCTTT.

V and J are TRBV30 and TRBJ2-5; 9 nucleotides align to TRBD1. V shed 3 bases, J shed 7 bases, and the junction held 12 bases outside the gene matches. CDR3 length: 15 residues. Per the germline V gene, CDR1 is GTSNPN and CDR2 is SVGIG (reference sequence). The CDR3 here is CAWSGGQGRGGTQYF. DNA for the CDR3: TGTGCCTGGAGCGGGGGACAGGGTAGGGGTGGGACCCAGTACTTC. Full variable domain (rest looked up from reference TRBV30 and TRBJ2-5): SQTIHQWPATLVQPVGSPLSLECTVEGTSNPNLYWYRQAAGRGLQLLFYSVGIGQISSEVPQNLSASRPQDRQFILSSKKLLLSDSGFYLCAWSGGQGRGGTQYFGPGTRLLVL.

Notes on this clone: A junction boundary mismatches the germline segment, possibly from a read error. The genes are TRBV7-7 and TRBJ2-5; 7 nucleotides line up with TRBD2. CDR1 and CDR2 from the germline V gene are SSHAT and FNYEAQ (reference sequence). CDR3 length: 14 residues. This chain's CDR3 is CASSLFSGQETQYF. The CDR3 DNA reads TGTGCTAGCAGCTTGTTTAGCGGGCAAGAGACCCAGTACTTC.

This clone turned up a few times. V usage is TRBV27 and J usage is TRBJ1-1; D not certain. The V and J ends lost 3 bases and 4 bases respectively, with 12 bases between them. CDR1 and CDR2 (germline): MNHEY, SMNVEV (reference sequence). The CDR3 is 14 residues long. The CDR3: CASSLAGQLTEAFF. In nucleotides, the CDR3 is TGTGCCAGCAGTTTGGCCGGGCAGCTCACTGAAGCTTTCTTT.

This chain joins TRBV25-1 and TRBJ2-4; TRBD1 is a possible D gene (6 bases). The V gene lost 8 bases and the J gene lost 0 bases, with 14 bases spanning the gap. This CDR3 is 15 amino acids long. Germline CDR1 and CDR2: MGHDK and SYGVNS. The CDR3: CASGYTRGAKNIQYF. CDR3 nucleotide sequence: TGTGCCAGCGGTTATACCAGGGGAGCCAAAAACATTCAGTACTTC.

J is TRBJ1-2 and V is TRBV19, with 9 positions matching TRBD1. The CDR3 loop spans 15 amino acids. The V gene's germline CDR1 is LNHDA and CDR2 SQIVND (reference sequence). Unmatched junction bases numbered 6, after V lost 3 bases and J lost 4 bases. DNA of the CDR3: TGTGCCAGTAGTATGCAGGGACAGGGAACCTATGGCTACACCTTC. Amino acids: CASSMQGQGTYGYTF.

The chain is built from TRBV28 and TRBJ1-1, with no clear D. This CDR3 has 17 residues. Germline V gene data show CDR1 as MDHEN and CDR2 as SYDVKM. V gave up 5 bases and J gave up 0 bases, with 19 bases separating them. The CDR3 sequence is CASSLAGSLRLNTEAFF. Written as DNA, the CDR3 is TGTGCCAGCAGTCTCGCCGGGTCACTGAGACTGAACACTGAAGCTTTCTTT.

V and J are TRBV10-3 and TRBJ2-5, with 13 bases fitting TRBD2. The CDR3 has 18 residues. The V segment lost 2 bases and the J segment 2 bases; nucleotides outside the gene matches: 8. Germline loops: CDR1 ENHRY, CDR2 SYGVKD. In DNA form, the CDR3 reads TGTGCCATCAGTGAGCCCGGGACTAGCGGGGTGTTACAAGAGACCCAGTACTTC. Its translation is CAISEPGTSGVLQETQYF.

This sequence joins TRBV4-1 and TRBJ2-7; the D gene is possibly TRBD2 (6 bases). Germline V gives CDR1 MGHRA, CDR2 YSYEKL. The CDR3 contains 14 residues. V was shortened by 4 bases and J by 6 bases, with 16 bases between the two germline ends. The CDR3 protein is CASSPPWQGGEQYF. The DNA for the CDR3 is TGCGCCAGCAGCCCTCCCTGGCAGGGAGGCGAGCAGTACTTC.

This rearrangement joins TRBV11-2 to TRBJ1-2, with a tentative D call TRBD1 (5 bases). Germline values: CDR1 SGHAT, CDR2 FQNNGV. CDR3 length equals 13 residues. The V gene lost 1 base and the J gene lost 4 bases, with 7 bases spanning the gap. CDR3 sequence: CASSLGQTYGYTF. The CDR3 nucleotides read TGTGCCAGCAGCTTAGGACAGACCTATGGCTACACCTTC.